This T cell receptor (beta chain) appears in the sequencing data of a study of human CD4 T cells and Enterobacteriaceae. Profiled with immunoSEQ multiplex PCR; TCRdb holds only in-frame clones, not every one. The table lists some 30,000 clones, around 80% of them singletons. Memory CD4+ T cells were sorted as all CD4+ cells except CD45RA+CCR7+CD95- naive cells, over 95% pure. The length of the CDR3 is 13 residues. J lost 4 bases, V lost 10 bases, and 5 bases had no gene match. Looked up from germline, CDR1 is ENHRY and CDR2 is SYGVKD. This chain connects TRBV10-3 to TRBJ1-5, with 9 bases aligning to TRBD1. This receptor was identified in a human donor in good health. Sequences were obtained from memory CD4+ T cells from blood. CDR3 sequence: CASRDRVNQPQHF. The CDR3 coding sequence is TGTGCCAGCAGGGACAGGGTGAATCAGCCCCAGCATTTT.